These 12 T cell receptor beta chains came from one sample sequenced in a study of shared clonotypes between healthy human individuals. Only in-frame clones appear in the TCRdb table, and some are missing; sequencing was by immunoSEQ multiplex PCR. This table holds 2 million to 2.5 million clones, more than 85% found once. Source material: naive CD4+ T cells from PBMCs. Regarding subset: CD45RA+ positively selected. These receptors originate from a man aged 18 to 29 in good health. Some clones in this sample may be carry-over from other donors' samples.

The chain links TRBV5-6 to TRBJ2-6; tentatively, D is TRBD1 (5 bases). The CDR3 is 15 residues long. V was trimmed by 4 bases and J by 1 base, leaving 9 bases between them. Germline V gene data show CDR1 as SGHDT and CDR2 as YYEEEE. In DNA form, the CDR3 reads TGTGCCAGCAGCGACAGTGGATCTGGGGCCAACGTCCTGACTTTC. Its protein is CASSDSGSGANVLTF.

The chain has TRBV18 and TRBJ1-1; no clear D. CDR1 and CDR2 (germline): KGHSH, LQKENI. V gave up 3 bases and J gave up 0 bases, with 8 bases separating them. The CDR3 is 14 amino acids. The CDR3 nucleotides read TGTGCCAGCTCACCCGGAGTTTTGAACACTGAAGCTTTCTTT. Encoded protein: CASSPGVLNTEAFF.

The chain links TRBV2 to TRBJ2-3; D is unclear. The CDR3 sequence is 13 residues long. Germline V gene data show CDR1 as SNHLY and CDR2 as FYNNEI. Trimming cost V 4 bases and J 3 bases, with 8 bases left between them. The DNA of the CDR3 is TGTGCCAGCAGTGGGGTTATTACAGATACGCAGTATTTT. This codes for CASSGVITDTQYF.

This chain joins TRBV7-2 and TRBJ2-1, with 11 bases that match TRBD2. Germline V gene data show CDR1 as SGHTA and CDR2 as FQGNSA. V shed 4 bases, J shed 12 bases, and the junction held 11 bases outside the gene matches. The length of the CDR3 is 15 residues. CDR3 coding DNA: TGTGCCAGCAGCTCAGATGGTACTAGCGGGAGCGGGCAGTTCTTC. This gives the protein CASSSDGTSGSGQFF. Full variable domain (missing parts from reference TRBV7-2 and TRBJ2-1): GAGVSQSPSNKVTEKGKDVELRCDPISGHTALYWYRQSLGQGLEFLIYFQGNSAPDKSGLPSDRFSAERTGGSVSTLTIQRTQQEDSAVYLCASSSDGTSGSGQFFGPGTRLTVL.

As concerns this clone: Other DNA sequences from this sample encode an identical CDR3 as well. The gene calls are TRBV10-3 and TRBJ2-7; D is uncertain. V lost 4 bases and J 6 bases, leaving 7 bases between the germline ends. Germline V gives CDR1 ENHRY, CDR2 SYGVKD. This CDR3 spans 11 amino acids. The CDR3 nucleotides are TGTGCCATCAGTGGGGTGGGCGAGCAGTACTTC. Its protein product is CAISGVGEQYF.

This clone was seen a handful of times. The chain couples TRBV28 to TRBJ1-1; D might be TRBD1 (6 bases). Trimming pared 3 bases from V and 5 bases from J, leaving 10 bases between. The V gene's germline CDR1 is MDHEN and CDR2 SYDVKM. This CDR3 comprises 13 residues. CDR3 loop: CASSFRRGTEAFF. DNA of the CDR3: TGTGCCAGCAGTTTCCGTAGGGGGACTGAAGCTTTCTTT.

Concerning this clone itself: The same CDR3 is also encoded by other DNA sequences in this sample. This sequence joins TRBV20-1 and TRBJ2-1; D is undetermined. V dropped 1 base and J dropped 15 bases, with 4 bases sitting between them. CDR1 is DFQATT and CDR2 is SNEGSKA in the germline V gene (reference sequence). The CDR3 runs 8 residues. Here the CDR3 reads CSARVGFF. The CDR3 bases are TGCAGTGCTAGAGTTGGGTTCTTC.

V and J are TRBV11-2 and TRBJ2-1; D gene ambiguous. V gave up 2 bases and J gave up 0 bases, with 11 bases separating them. CDR3 length equals 16 residues. The germline V gene has CDR1 SGHAT and CDR2 FQNNGV. DNA for the CDR3: TGTGCCAGCAGCTTAAGGGCCAGGAGCTCCTACAATGAGCAGTTCTTC. As protein: CASSLRARSSYNEQFF.

The rearrangement links TRBV10-3 to TRBJ2-7; D unresolved. The germline V and J ends were trimmed by 7 bases and 7 bases, with 11 bases remaining between them. The CDR3 runs to 11 residues. The V gene's germline CDR1 is ENHRY and CDR2 SYGVKD. CDR3: CAITYFDEQYF. DNA of the CDR3: TGTGCCATCACATATTTTGATGAGCAGTACTTC.

The count of this clone is one. This chain joins TRBV28 and TRBJ2-1; a possible D gene is TRBD2 (5 bases). V lost 4 bases to trimming and J lost 0 bases, with 13 bases between them. Germline CDR1 and CDR2: MDHEN and SYDVKM. The CDR3 is 16 residues long. The CDR3 DNA reads TGTGCCAGCAGTTCTAGAGGGTCGGTCTCCTACAATGAGCAGTTCTTC. It codes for CASSSRGSVSYNEQFF.

The genes are TRBV28 and TRBJ2-7; D is unclear. This CDR3 has 11 amino acids. The germline CDR1 and CDR2 sequences are MDHEN and SYDVKM. V was cut by 6 bases and J by 4 bases, with 7 bases left in between. CDR3 in DNA: TGTGCCAGCAGGCAGTTGTACGAGCAGTACTTC. It is translated as CASRQLYEQYF. Drawing the rest from reference TRBV28 and TRBJ2-7, the complete variable domain is DVKVTQSSRYLVKRTGEKVFLECVQDMDHENMFWYRQDPGLGLRLIYFSYDVKMKEKGDIPEGYSVSREKKERFSLILESASTNQTSMYLCASRQLYEQYFGPGTRLTVT.

The DNA for the CDR3 is TGTGCCAGCAGCTTCTGGGACAGGGCTGAAAAACTGTTTTTT. Translated, it gives CASSFWDRAEKLFF. The chain recombines TRBV11-1 with TRBJ1-4; 9 nucleotides align to TRBD1. With V trimmed by 3 bases and J by 7 bases, 3 bases remained unmatched. The CDR3 runs to 14 residues. The germline gives CDR1 SGHAT, CDR2 FQDESV (reference sequence).